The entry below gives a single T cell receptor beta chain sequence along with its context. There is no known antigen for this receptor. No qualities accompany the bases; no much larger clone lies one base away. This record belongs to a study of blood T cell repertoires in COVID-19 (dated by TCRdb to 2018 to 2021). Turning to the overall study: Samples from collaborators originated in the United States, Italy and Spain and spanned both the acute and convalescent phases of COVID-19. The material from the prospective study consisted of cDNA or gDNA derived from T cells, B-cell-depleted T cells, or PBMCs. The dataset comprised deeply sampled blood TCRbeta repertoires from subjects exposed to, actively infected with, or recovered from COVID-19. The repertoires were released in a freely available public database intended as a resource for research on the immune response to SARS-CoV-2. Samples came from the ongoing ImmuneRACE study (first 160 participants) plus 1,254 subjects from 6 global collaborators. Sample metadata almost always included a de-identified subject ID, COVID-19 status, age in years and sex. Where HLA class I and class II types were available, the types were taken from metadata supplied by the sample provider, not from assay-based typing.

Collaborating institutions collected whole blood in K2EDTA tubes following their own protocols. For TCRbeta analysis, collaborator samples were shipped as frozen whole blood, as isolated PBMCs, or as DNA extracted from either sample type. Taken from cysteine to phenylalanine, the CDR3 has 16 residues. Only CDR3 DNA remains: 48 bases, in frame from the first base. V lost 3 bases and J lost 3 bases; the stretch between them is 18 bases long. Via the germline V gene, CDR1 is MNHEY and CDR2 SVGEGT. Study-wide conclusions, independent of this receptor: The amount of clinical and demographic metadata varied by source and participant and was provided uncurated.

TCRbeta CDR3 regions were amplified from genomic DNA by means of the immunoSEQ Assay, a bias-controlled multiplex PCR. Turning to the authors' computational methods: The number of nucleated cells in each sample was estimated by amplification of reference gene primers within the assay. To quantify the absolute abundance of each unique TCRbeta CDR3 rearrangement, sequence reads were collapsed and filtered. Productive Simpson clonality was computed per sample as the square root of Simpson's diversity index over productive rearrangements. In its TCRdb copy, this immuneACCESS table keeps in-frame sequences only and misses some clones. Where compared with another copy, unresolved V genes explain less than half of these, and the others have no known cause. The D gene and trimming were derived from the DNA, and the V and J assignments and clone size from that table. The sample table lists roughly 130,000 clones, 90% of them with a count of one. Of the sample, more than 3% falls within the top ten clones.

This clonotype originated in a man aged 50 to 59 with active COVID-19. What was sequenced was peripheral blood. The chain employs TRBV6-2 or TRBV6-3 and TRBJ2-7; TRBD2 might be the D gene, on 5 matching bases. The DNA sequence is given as TGTGCCAGCAGTTATACCGGGATGCGCGGAGTCTACGAGCAGTACTTC. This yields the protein CASSYTGMRGVYEQYF.